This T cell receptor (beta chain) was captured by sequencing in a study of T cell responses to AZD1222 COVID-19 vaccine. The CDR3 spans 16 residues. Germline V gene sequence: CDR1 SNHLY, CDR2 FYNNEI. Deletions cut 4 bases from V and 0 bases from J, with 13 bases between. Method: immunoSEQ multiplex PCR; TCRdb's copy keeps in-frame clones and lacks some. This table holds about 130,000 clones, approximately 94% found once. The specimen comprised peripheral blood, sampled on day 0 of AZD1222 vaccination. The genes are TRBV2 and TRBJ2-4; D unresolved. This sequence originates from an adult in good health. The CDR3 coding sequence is TGTGCCAGCAGTGTGTTGTTCGGCTTAGCCAAAAACATTCAGTACTTC. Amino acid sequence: CASSVLFGLAKNIQYF.